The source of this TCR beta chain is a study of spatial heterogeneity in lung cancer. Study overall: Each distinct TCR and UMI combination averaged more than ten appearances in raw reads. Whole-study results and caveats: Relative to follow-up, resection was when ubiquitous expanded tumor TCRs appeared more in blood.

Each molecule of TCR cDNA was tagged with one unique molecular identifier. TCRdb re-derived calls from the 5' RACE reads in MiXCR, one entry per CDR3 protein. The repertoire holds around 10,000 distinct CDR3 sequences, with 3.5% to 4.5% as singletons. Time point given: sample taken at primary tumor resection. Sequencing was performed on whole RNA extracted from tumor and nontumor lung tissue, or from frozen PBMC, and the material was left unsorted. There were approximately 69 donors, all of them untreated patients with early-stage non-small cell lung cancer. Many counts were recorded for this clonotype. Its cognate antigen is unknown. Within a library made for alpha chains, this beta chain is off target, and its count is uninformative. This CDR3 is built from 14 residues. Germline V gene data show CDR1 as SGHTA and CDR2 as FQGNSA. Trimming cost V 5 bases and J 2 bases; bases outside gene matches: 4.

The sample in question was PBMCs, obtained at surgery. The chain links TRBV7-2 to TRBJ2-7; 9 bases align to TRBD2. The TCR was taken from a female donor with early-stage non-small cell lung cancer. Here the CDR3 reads CASSTQRGAYEQYF. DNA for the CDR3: TGTGCCAGCAGCACACAGCGGGGGGCCTACGAGCAGTACTTC.